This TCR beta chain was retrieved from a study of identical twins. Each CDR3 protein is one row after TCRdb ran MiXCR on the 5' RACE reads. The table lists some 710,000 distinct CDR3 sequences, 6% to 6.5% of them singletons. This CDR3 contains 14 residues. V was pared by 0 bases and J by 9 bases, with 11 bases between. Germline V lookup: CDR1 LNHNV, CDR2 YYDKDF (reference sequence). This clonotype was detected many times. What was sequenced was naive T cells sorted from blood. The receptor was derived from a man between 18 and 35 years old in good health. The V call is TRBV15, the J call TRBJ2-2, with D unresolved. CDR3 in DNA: TGTGCCACCAGCAGAGATATGGAACTCCGGGAGCTGTTTTTT. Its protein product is CATSRDMELRELFF.